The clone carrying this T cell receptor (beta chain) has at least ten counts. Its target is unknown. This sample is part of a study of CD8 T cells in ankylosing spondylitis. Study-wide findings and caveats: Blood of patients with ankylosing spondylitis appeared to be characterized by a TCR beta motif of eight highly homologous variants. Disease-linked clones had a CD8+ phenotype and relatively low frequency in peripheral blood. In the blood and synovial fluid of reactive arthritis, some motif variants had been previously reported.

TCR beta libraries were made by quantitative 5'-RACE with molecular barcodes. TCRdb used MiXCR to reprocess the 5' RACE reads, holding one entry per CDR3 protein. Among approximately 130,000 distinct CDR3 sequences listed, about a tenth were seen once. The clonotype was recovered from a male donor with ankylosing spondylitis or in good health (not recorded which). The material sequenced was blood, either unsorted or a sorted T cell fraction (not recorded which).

CDR3 sequence reads: CASSPWAGASDTQYF. Here the CDR3 DNA reads TGTGCCAGCAGCCCCTGGGCAGGGGCCTCAGATACGCAGTATTTT. This chain links TRBV7-2 with TRBJ2-3; possible D gene TRBD1, 6 bases. In germline, CDR1 is SGHTA, CDR2 FQGNSA. CDR3 length equals 15 residues. V gave up 5 bases and J gave up 4 bases, with 16 bases separating them.